This T cell receptor (beta chain) was observed in a study of blood T cell repertoires in COVID-19. For the study at large: Material from acute and convalescent COVID-19 was sourced from the United States, Italy and Spain. T cells, B-cell-depleted T cells, or PBMCs provided the cDNA or gDNA that served as material.

Only in-frame clones appear in the TCRdb table, and some are missing; sequencing was by immunoSEQ multiplex PCR. In the table there are fewer than 500,000 clones, around 90% of which are singletons. The CDR3 is made up of 15 amino acids. Germline-derived CDR1 and CDR2 are SGHTA and FQGNSA. V shed 2 bases and J 2 bases; nucleotides not matched to a gene: 0. Categorization into cohorts depended on clinical history that participants reported. Note on this clone: Distinct nucleotide sequences in the sample also encode this CDR3.

This rearrangement joins TRBV7-2 to TRBJ2-1, with TRBD2 matching over 10 bases. Sequencing was done on a sample of PBMCs or T cells enriched from blood (not recorded which). The receptor was derived from a woman aged 18-35 years with acute COVID-19. The CDR3 region is CASSLTSGTYNEQFF. The CDR3 nucleotides read TGTGCCAGCAGCTTAACTAGCGGGACCTACAATGAGCAGTTCTTC.